This TCR beta chain was observed in a study of CD8+ T cells in alopecia areata. Study context: Patients in the study were on tofacitinib for 6 to 18 months, then off it for 6 months.

It was cDNA, reverse transcribed from extracted RNA, that served as the sequencing template. Here immunoSEQ multiplex PCR was the method, and the copy in TCRdb shows in-frame clones only, minus some. The data hold about 200,000 clones, with 60% observed a single time. Treatment indicated: oral pan-JAK inhibitor, 5-10 mg twice daily. CDR1 is MDHEN, CDR2 SYDVKM, per germline. The CDR3 is 16 residues long. V was clipped by 5 bases and J by 5 bases, with 22 bases between them. The sequencing here drew on CD4+ T cells sorted from blood, taken at week 4, from a patient treated with tofacitinib. The origin of this receptor is a human donor with alopecia areata. The rearrangement uses TRBV28 and TRBJ2-7; tentatively, D is TRBD1 (5 bases). CDR3 nucleotide sequence: TGTGCCAGCAGTCCACTTAGGGGAACGGGCCATCACGAGCAGTACTTC. The encoded protein is CASSPLRGTGHHEQYF.